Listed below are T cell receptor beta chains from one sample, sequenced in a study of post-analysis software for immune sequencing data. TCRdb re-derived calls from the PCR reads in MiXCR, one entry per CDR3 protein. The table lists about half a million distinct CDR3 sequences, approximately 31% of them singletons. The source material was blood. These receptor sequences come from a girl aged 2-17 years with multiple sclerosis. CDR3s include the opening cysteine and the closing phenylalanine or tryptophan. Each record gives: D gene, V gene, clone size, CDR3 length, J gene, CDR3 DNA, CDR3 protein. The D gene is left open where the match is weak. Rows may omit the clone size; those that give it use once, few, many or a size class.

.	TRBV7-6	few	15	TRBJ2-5	TGTGCCAGCAGCTTAGCGGTGGGAACAGGGGAGACCCAGTACTTC	CASSLAVGTGETQYF
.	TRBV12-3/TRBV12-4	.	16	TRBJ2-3	TGTGCCAGCAGTGCACCCAACCAGGGGCTCCCCGCTACGCAGTATTTT	CASSAPNQGLPATQYF
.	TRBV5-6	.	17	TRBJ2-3	TGTGCCAGCAGCTTGGGTTGGGGGGGGGCTAGCGCAGATACGCAGTATTTT	CASSLGWGGASADTQYF
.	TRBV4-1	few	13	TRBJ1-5	TGCGCCAGCAGCCAAGACAGTTGGCAGCCCCAGCATTTT	CASSQDSWQPQHF
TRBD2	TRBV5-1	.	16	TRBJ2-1	TGCGCCAGCAGCTGGGGACTAGCGGGGGGATACAATGAGCAGTTCTTC	CASSWGLAGGYNEQFF
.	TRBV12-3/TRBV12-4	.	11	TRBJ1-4	TGTGCCAGCAGCCCAAGTGGGAAACTGTTTTTT	CASSPSGKLFF
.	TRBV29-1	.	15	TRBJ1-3	TGCAGCGTTTCCAAAGTAGGAGGCTCTGGAAACACCATATATTTT	CSVSKVGGSGNTIYF
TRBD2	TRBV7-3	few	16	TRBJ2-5	TGTGCCAGCAGCGCCAGTAGCGGGGGGGCCACTGAGACCCAGTACTTC	CASSASSGGATETQYF
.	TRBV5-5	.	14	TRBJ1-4	TGTGCCAGCAGCTCCGAGGCGGGCGGGGAAAAACTGTTTTTT	CASSSEAGGEKLFF
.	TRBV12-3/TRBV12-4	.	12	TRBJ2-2	TGTGCCAGTAGTTTACCTACCGGGGAGCTGTTTTTT	CASSLPTGELFF
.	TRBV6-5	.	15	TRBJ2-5	TGTGCCAGCTGGGGGGGCACGGGATCCCAAGAGACCCAGTACTTC	CASWGGTGSQETQYF
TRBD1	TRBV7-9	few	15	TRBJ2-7	TGTGCCAGCAGCCCCTCCGGTAGGGGGCCTTTCGAGCAGTACTTC	CASSPSGRGPFEQYF
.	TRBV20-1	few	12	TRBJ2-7	TGCAGTGCTCTAAGGAGGGGCGGCGAGCAGTACTTC	CSALRRGGEQYF
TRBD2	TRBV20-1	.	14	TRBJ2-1	TGCAGTGCTCCTCTGGCGGGGGGGATATATGAGCAGTTCTTC	CSAPLAGGIYEQFF
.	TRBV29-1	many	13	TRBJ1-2	TGCAGCGTTGATTGGGCAGGGAGCTATGGCTACACCTTC	CSVDWAGSYGYTF
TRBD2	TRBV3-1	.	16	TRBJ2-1	TGTGCCAGCAGCCAAGTTTTGGCGGGGGGGATGAATGAGCAGGTCTTC	CASSQVLAGGMNEQVF
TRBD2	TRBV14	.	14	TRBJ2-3	TGTGCCACGGGGCGGGGGAGACACACAGATACGCAGTATTTT	CATGRGRHTDTQYF
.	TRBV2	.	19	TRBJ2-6	TGTGCCAGCAGTGCAAAATGGAGGGGCAGAGGGTCTGGGGCCAACGTCCTGACTTTC	CASSAKWRGRGSGANVLTF
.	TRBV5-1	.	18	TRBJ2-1	TGCGCCAGCAGCTTGGCCGGCGGGGGCCAGAGCTCTTACAATGAGCAGTTCTTC	CASSLAGGGQSSYNEQFF
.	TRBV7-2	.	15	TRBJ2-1	TGTGCCAGCAGCTTAGAAGGGGCCTCCCACAATGAGCAGTTCTTC	CASSLEGASHNEQFF
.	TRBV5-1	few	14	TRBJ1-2	TGCGCCAGCAGCCCGGTCGCAGCTAACTATGGCTACACCTTC	CASSPVAANYGYTF
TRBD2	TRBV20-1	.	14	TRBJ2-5	TGCAGTGCTAGATCGGGACTAGCACAAGAGACCCAGTACTTC	CSARSGLAQETQYF
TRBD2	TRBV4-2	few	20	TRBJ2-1	TGTGCCAGCAGCCAAGCGGGACTAGCGGGGGGGCCAGTAGGGCTGGAAAAGCAGTTCTTC	CASSQAGLAGGPVGLEKQFF
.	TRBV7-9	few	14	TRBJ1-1	TGTGCCAGCAGCTTATTGGGTCAGACCGCTGAAGCTTTCTTT	CASSLLGQTAEAFF
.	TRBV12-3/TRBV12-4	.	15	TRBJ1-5	TGTGCCAGCAGTTTAGATCAGTATAGCAATCAGCCCCAGCATTTT	CASSLDQYSNQPQHF
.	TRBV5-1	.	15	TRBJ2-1	TGCGCCAGCAGCTTGCGTGGCAGTTTCGGAGATGAGCAGTTCTTC	CASSLRGSFGDEQFF
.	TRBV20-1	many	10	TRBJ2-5	TGCAGTGCTAGCTGGGAGACCCAGTACTTC	CSASWETQYF
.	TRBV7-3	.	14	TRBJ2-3	TGTGCCAGCAGCTTAACTCACAGTACAGATACGCAGTGTTTT	CASSLTHSTDTQCF
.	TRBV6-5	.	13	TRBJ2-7	TGTGCCAGCAGGCGACTACACTACAATGAGCAGTACTTC	CASRRLHYNEQYF
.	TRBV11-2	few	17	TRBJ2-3	TGTGCCAGCAGCTTAGGATTCGAGGGGGGCCGCACAGATACGCAGTATTTT	CASSLGFEGGRTDTQYF
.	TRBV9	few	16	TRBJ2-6	TGTGCCAGCAGCGTTTTAAGGGTCTCTGGGGCCAACGTCCTGACTTTC	CASSVLRVSGANVLTF
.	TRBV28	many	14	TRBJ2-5	TGTGCCAGCAGTACCGGCAGGGTGGAAGAGACCCAGTACTTC	CASSTGRVEETQYF
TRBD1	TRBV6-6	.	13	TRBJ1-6	TGTGCCAGCACGACAGGGAATAATTCACCCCTCCACTTT	CASTTGNNSPLHF
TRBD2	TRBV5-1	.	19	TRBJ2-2	TGCGCCACCAGGGACAGGAAGTCTAGCGGGGGGGAATCGACCGGGGAGCTGTTTTTT	CATRDRKSSGGESTGELFF
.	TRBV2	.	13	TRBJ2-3	TGTGCCAGCAGTGAATCGAACACAGATACGCAGTATTTT	CASSESNTDTQYF
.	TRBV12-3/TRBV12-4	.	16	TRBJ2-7	TGTGCCAGCACACTTGGCCCACGGGGCCTAAACTACGAGCAGTACTTC	CASTLGPRGLNYEQYF
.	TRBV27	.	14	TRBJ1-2	TGTGCCAGCAGTTTCCTTCCCCTAAACTATGGCTACACCTTC	CASSFLPLNYGYTF
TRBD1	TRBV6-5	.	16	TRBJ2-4	TGTGCCAGCAGCCGCAGCGACAGGGGGGCCAAAAACATTCAGTACTTC	CASSRSDRGAKNIQYF
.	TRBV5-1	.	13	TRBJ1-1	TGCGCCAGCAGCTTGGCCGCACCCCGAGCAGCTTTCTTT	CASSLAAPRAAFF
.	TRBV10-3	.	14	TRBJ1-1	TGTGCCATCAGTTGGGAGGGACTGAACACTGAAGCTTTCTTT	CAISWEGLNTEAFF
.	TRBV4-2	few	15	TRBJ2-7	TGTGCCAGCAGCCAAGGGCCGGGACTTAACTACGAGCAGTACTTC	CASSQGPGLNYEQYF
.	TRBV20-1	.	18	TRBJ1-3	TGCAGTGCTAGAGCCGTCCGGGGACTCCCAAACTCTGGAAACACCATATATTTT	CSARAVRGLPNSGNTIYF
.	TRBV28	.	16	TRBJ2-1	TGTGCCAACAGTTTATTGGAGGGGGGGGGGCACAATGAGCAGTTCTTC	CANSLLEGGGHNEQFF
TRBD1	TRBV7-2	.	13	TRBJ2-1	TGTGCCAGCAGCGAGGGGACAGGGGTTTACAGGTTCTTC	CASSEGTGVYRFF
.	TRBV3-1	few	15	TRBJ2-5	TGTGCCAGCAGCCCTGCTTGGCGGGTGGGAGAGACCCAGTACTTC	CASSPAWRVGETQYF
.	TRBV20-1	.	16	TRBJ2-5	TGCAGTGCTAGAGAAGTGGGCAGGGTGAGACAAGAGACCCAGTACTTC	CSAREVGRVRQETQYF
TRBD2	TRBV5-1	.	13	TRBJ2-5	TGCGCCAGCAGCTCAACTAGCGAGCAGACCCAGTACTTC	CASSSTSEQTQYF
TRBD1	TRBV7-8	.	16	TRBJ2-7	TGTGCCAGCAGCTTAGCGCTTGGGACAGCCTCCTACGAGCAGTACTTC	CASSLALGTASYEQYF
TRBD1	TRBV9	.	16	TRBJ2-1	TGTGCCAGCAGCGAGACTACCAGGGGGCTCTACAATGAGCAGTTCTTC	CASSETTRGLYNEQFF
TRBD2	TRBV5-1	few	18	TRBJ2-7	TGCGCCAGCAGCTTGCCGGGAGGAACCAGGCAGGGTTTCTACGAGCAGTACTTC	CASSLPGGTRQGFYEQYF